This TCR beta chain is from a study of response to subunit inactivated influenza vaccine. Germline V gene sequence: CDR1 SGDLS, CDR2 YYNGEE. The CDR3 runs to 15 residues. V was cut by 0 bases and J by 4 bases, with 13 bases left in between. TCRdb used MiXCR to reprocess the RT-PCR reads, holding one entry per CDR3 protein. The sample lists some 850,000 distinct CDR3 sequences; about a fifth were seen once. This chain connects TRBV9 to TRBJ1-2; D unclear. This TCR was sampled from a man aged 45-60 years who received an inactivated influenza vaccine. The starting material was PBMCs from blood, obtained around 5 days after vaccination. Written as DNA, the CDR3 is TGTGCCAGCAGCGTAGAGGATCGAAATCCCTATGGCTACACCTTC. Residues: CASSVEDRNPYGYTF.